The rows below give T cell receptor beta chains drawn from one sample of a study of cytomegalovirus exposure and HLA in healthy donors. Libraries were prepared by immunoSEQ multiplex PCR; TCRdb keeps only in-frame clonotypes and omits some of them. The repertoire has fewer than 100,000 clones, around 80% of them found once; the top ten carry approximately 4.8%. The sample comprised PBMCs. The origin of the receptors is a male donor in good health and CMV-seropositive. The CDR3 runs from the conserved cysteine through the conserved F or W. D genes are given only for firm matches. Clone sizes are given selectively: once, few, many, or a class where the clone is expanded.

D	size	length	V	J	CDR3	DNA
NA	NA	13	TRBV27	TRBJ2-4	CASSTGKRNIQYF	TGTGCCAGCAGTACAGGGAAGCGGAACATTCAGTACTTC
NA	NA	14	TRBV7-9	TRBJ1-2	CASSPGEGEEGYTF	TGTGCCAGCAGCCCCGGGGAGGGCGAGGAGGGCTACACCTTC
NA	NA	13	TRBV19	TRBJ1-5	CASTMGRVQPQHF	TGTGCCAGTACTATGGGCAGGGTTCAGCCCCAGCATTTT
NA	NA	14	TRBV13	TRBJ2-5	CASSLRGFQETQYF	TGTGCCAGCAGCTTAAGGGGATTCCAAGAGACCCAGTACTTC
NA	few	11	TRBV19	TRBJ1-1	CASSTGTEAFF	TGTGCCAGTAGTACCGGGACTGAAGCTTTCTTT
NA	few	13	TRBV7-9	TRBJ1-2	CASSHGQNYGYTF	TGTGCCAGCAGCCATGGACAAAACTATGGCTACACCTTC
TRBD1	NA	12	TRBV10-2	TRBJ2-7	CATTGQGYEQYF	TGCGCCACTACGGGACAGGGATACGAGCAGTACTTC
TRBD2	once	16	TRBV27	TRBJ2-3	CASSPLTGGPPDTQYF	TGTGCCAGCAGTCCCCTAACGGGAGGACCCCCAGATACGCAGTATTTT
NA	NA	15	TRBV28	TRBJ1-1	CASSWPLPLNTEAFF	TGTGCCAGCAGTTGGCCCCTTCCGTTGAACACTGAAGCTTTCTTT
TRBD2	NA	18	TRBV9	TRBJ2-7	CASSVRMDPGLEYYEQYF	TGTGCCAGCAGCGTACGGATGGATCCGGGACTAGAATACTACGAGCAGTACTTC
NA	NA	14	TRBV6-1	TRBJ2-3	CASSSGTSTDTQYF	TGTGCCAGCAGCTCGGGAACTAGCACAGATACGCAGTATTTT
NA	NA	13	TRBV5-5	TRBJ2-7	CASSLGPAVEQYF	TGTGCCAGCAGCTTGGGGCCGGCGGTCGAGCAGTACTTC
TRBD1	NA	15	TRBV6-5	TRBJ1-3	CASSYGDRGGNTIYF	TGTGCCAGCAGTTACGGGGACAGGGGAGGAAACACCATATATTTT
TRBD1	NA	14	TRBV7-2	TRBJ1-6	CASSLGQGGSPLHF	TGTGCCAGCAGCTTAGGACAGGGTGGTTCACCCCTCCACTTT
TRBD1	NA	14	TRBV27	TRBJ2-3	CASSPRQGSDTQYF	TGTGCCAGCAGTCCCCGACAGGGGTCAGATACGCAGTATTTT
TRBD2	NA	18	TRBV4-1	TRBJ2-2	CASSQAPRAGGDTGELFF	TGCGCCAGCAGCCAAGCCCCCCGGGCTGGGGGGGACACCGGGGAGCTGTTTTTT
NA	NA	14	TRBV7-9	TRBJ1-4	CASSLQGSGEKLFF	TGTGCCAGCAGCCTGCAGGGTTCGGGTGAAAAACTGTTTTTT
TRBD1	NA	13	TRBV2	TRBJ2-2	CAYRQGNTGELFF	TGTGCCTATCGACAGGGGAACACCGGGGAGCTGTTTTTT
NA	NA	11	TRBV29-1	TRBJ1-1	CSGLNREGAFF	TGCAGCGGACTGAACAGGGAAGGGGCTTTCTTT
TRBD1	NA	16	TRBV4-1	TRBJ1-4	CASSQVRQGYNEKLFF	TGCGCCAGCAGCCAAGTCCGACAGGGATACAATGAAAAACTGTTTTTT
TRBD1	NA	14	TRBV19	TRBJ1-1	CASSAYRGAAEAFF	TGTGCCAGTAGTGCCTACAGGGGCGCCGCTGAAGCTTTCTTT
TRBD1	NA	15	TRBV14	TRBJ2-1	CASSQGQGLYNEQFF	TGTGCCAGCAGCCAAGGACAGGGGTTGTACAATGAGCAGTTCTTC
NA	NA	15	TRBV28	TRBJ2-7	CASSFLFRESYEQYF	TGTGCCAGCAGTTTTCTGTTCAGGGAATCCTACGAGCAGTACTTC
NA	once	17	TRBV5-1	TRBJ1-1	CASSLLVMGSSNTEAFF	TGCGCCAGCAGCTTACTGGTTATGGGCAGTTCGAACACTGAAGCTTTCTTT
TRBD2	NA	15	TRBV19	TRBJ2-5	CASSLGLAGMETQYF	TGTGCCAGTAGTTTGGGACTAGCGGGAATGGAGACCCAGTACTTC
NA	NA	12	TRBV19	TRBJ1-1	CASIGGRTEAFF	TGTGCCAGTATAGGAGGTAGGACTGAAGCTTTCTTT
NA	NA	14	TRBV5-4	TRBJ2-7	CASSFGESSYEQYF	TGTGCCAGCAGCTTCGGGGAGAGCTCCTACGAGCAGTACTTC
TRBD2	once	14	TRBV28	TRBJ2-1	CASAGAGGYNEQFF	TGTGCCAGTGCAGGAGCGGGAGGGTACAATGAGCAGTTCTTC
TRBD1	NA	15	TRBV6-6	TRBJ1-1	CASSPRQGRNTEAFF	TGTGCCAGCAGTCCCCGACAGGGGCGGAACACTGAAGCTTTCTTT
TRBD1	NA	14	TRBV19	TRBJ2-2	CASTQDRGGGELFF	TGTGCCAGTACCCAGGACAGGGGCGGCGGGGAGCTGTTTTTT
TRBD2	once	20	TRBV4-1	TRBJ2-3	CASSQDGDRAGGMGTDTQYF	TGCGCCAGCAGCCAAGATGGAGATCGGGCGGGAGGTATGGGCACAGATACGCAGTATTTT
NA	few	16	TRBV11-2	TRBJ2-7	CASSLVGGSGNSKQYF	TGTGCCAGCAGCTTAGTCGGTGGGTCAGGGAATAGCAAGCAGTACTTC
NA	NA	13	TRBV19	TRBJ2-1	CASSYGGLGEQFF	TGTGCCAGTAGTTACGGGGGGCTAGGTGAGCAGTTCTTC
NA	NA	17	TRBV27	TRBJ1-1	CASTTRGARWTNTEAFF	TGTGCCAGCACTACGCGGGGGGCGAGATGGACGAACACTGAAGCTTTCTTT
NA	NA	13	TRBV18	TRBJ1-6	CASQVGVDSPLHF	TGTGCCAGCCAGGTCGGGGTTGACTCACCCCTCCACTTT
NA	NA	15	TRBV4-1	TRBJ1-1	CASSQEAGAQTEAFF	TGCGCCAGCAGCCAAGAGGCAGGGGCGCAGACTGAAGCTTTCTTT
NA	NA	14	TRBV5-4	TRBJ1-1	CASPFIREGTEAFF	TGTGCCAGCCCCTTCATCAGGGAGGGCACTGAAGCTTTCTTT
NA	NA	17	TRBV14	TRBJ2-7	CASSHLLSEGLSYEQYF	TGTGCCAGCAGCCATTTGTTGTCGGAGGGACTTTCCTACGAGCAGTACTTC
TRBD1	NA	15	TRBV7-9	TRBJ2-1	CASSLEGQADNEQFF	TGTGCCAGCAGCTTAGAGGGACAGGCCGACAATGAGCAGTTCTTC
NA	NA	15	TRBV2	TRBJ1-3	CASSDGQFSGNTIYF	TGTGCCAGCAGTGATGGGCAGTTCTCTGGAAACACCATATATTTT
NA	NA	13	TRBV18	TRBJ2-5	CASSPTGQETQYF	TGTGCCAGCTCACCGACAGGACAAGAGACCCAGTACTTC
NA	NA	14	TRBV28	TRBJ1-3	CASGVRGGGNTIYF	TGTGCCAGCGGAGTCCGGGGAGGTGGAAACACCATATATTTT
TRBD1	few	14	TRBV6-1	TRBJ2-7	CASTSGDRAYEQYF	TGTGCCAGCACCTCAGGGGACAGAGCCTACGAGCAGTACTTC
NA	NA	12	TRBV9	TRBJ2-7	CASSVLFEEQYF	TGTGCCAGCAGCGTTCTTTTCGAGGAGCAGTACTTC
TRBD1	NA	13	TRBV30	TRBJ1-1	CAWRGQGNTEAFF	TGTGCCTGGAGGGGACAGGGGAACACTGAAGCTTTCTTT
NA	NA	16	TRBV4-2	TRBJ1-2	CASSQIGGQGYAGYTF	TGTGCCAGCAGCCAAATCGGCGGGCAGGGGTACGCTGGCTACACCTTC
NA	NA	14	TRBV6-6	TRBJ1-2	CASTPGGPYGGYTF	TGTGCCAGCACCCCGGGGGGTCCCTATGGTGGCTACACCTTC
NA	NA	15	TRBV6-5	TRBJ2-3	CASSYWGVGTDTQYF	TGTGCCAGCAGTTACTGGGGGGTGGGCACAGATACGCAGTATTTT
TRBD1	NA	15	TRBV19	TRBJ2-3	CASSIVDRESDTQYF	TGTGCCAGTAGTATAGTCGACAGGGAGTCAGATACGCAGTATTTT
NA	NA	14	TRBV5-1	TRBJ2-7	CASSFSLAVNEQYF	TGCGCCAGCAGCTTCAGTCTAGCCGTTAACGAGCAGTACTTC
NA	NA	14	TRBV28	TRBJ1-2	CASSLSLRQGGYTF	TGTGCCAGCAGTTTATCCCTCAGGCAGGGCGGCTACACCTTC
TRBD1	few	13	TRBV6-5	TRBJ2-1	CASRGQGSAEQFF	TGTGCCAGCAGAGGACAGGGTTCGGCTGAGCAGTTCTTC
TRBD1	NA	13	TRBV27	TRBJ2-1	CASRDRVTNEQFF	TGTGCCAGCAGGGACAGGGTCACCAATGAGCAGTTCTTC
TRBD1	NA	15	TRBV5-1	TRBJ2-7	CASSLETGDIYEQYF	TGCGCCAGCAGCTTGGAGACAGGGGACATCTACGAGCAGTACTTC
NA	NA	15	TRBV7-8	TRBJ2-2	CASSLARHPSGELFF	TGTGCCAGCAGCTTAGCTAGACACCCAAGTGGGGAGCTGTTTTTT
NA	NA	14	TRBV19	TRBJ1-4	CASTLQGGIEKLFF	TGTGCCAGTACCCTTCAGGGCGGGATTGAAAAACTGTTTTTT
NA	NA	15	TRBV5-4	TRBJ2-2	CASSLARDSTGELFF	TGTGCCAGCAGCTTGGCCCGGGACTCGACCGGGGAGCTGTTTTTT
TRBD2	NA	16	TRBV5-8	TRBJ2-3	CASSFFAGGITDTQYF	TGTGCCAGCAGCTTTTTTGCGGGGGGGATCACAGATACGCAGTATTTT